A selection of T cell receptor beta chains follows, all from one sample in a study of shared clonotypes between healthy human individuals. Libraries were prepared by immunoSEQ multiplex PCR; TCRdb keeps only in-frame clonotypes and omits some of them. Here the sample spans around 1.9 million clones, 93% being singletons. Input material: naive CD8+ T cells from PBMCs. Receptors originate from a man between 18 and 29 years old in good health. Some clones in this sample may be carry-over from other donors' samples. Both conserved end residues are part of each CDR3. The D gene is left open where the match is weak. Size tells how often a clone was seen (once, few, many) or the class of an expanded clone, and some rows leave it out.

d_gene,v_gene,j_gene,abundance,CDR3nt,CDR3aa
TRBD2,TRBV7-8,TRBJ2-1,-,TGTGCCAGCAGCACGAGGACTAGCGCGAGCCTCTCCTACAATGAGCAGTTCTTC,CASSTRTSASLSYNEQFF
-,TRBV9,TRBJ2-1,-,TGTGCCAGTAGTGAGGGGACTTCCTACAATGAGCAGTTCTTC,CASSEGTSYNEQFF
-,TRBV19,TRBJ2-7,-,TGTGCCAGTAGTGTCCACCCCGCTTACGAGCAGTACTTC,CASSVHPAYEQYF
TRBD2,TRBV27,TRBJ2-1,once,TGTGCCAGCAGTAGTCTAGCGGGAGGGGTCGGGGAGCAGTTCTTC,CASSSLAGGVGEQFF
-,TRBV28,TRBJ1-2,once,TGTGCCAGCAGTCTCCCTACTGGCTACACCTTC,CASSLPTGYTF
-,TRBV2,TRBJ2-1,-,TGTGCCGGAGGGAGACCGTTGGACAATGAGCAGTTCTTC,CAGGRPLDNEQFF
-,TRBV23-1,TRBJ2-7,-,TGCGCCAGCAGTCAATACCCTAGCGTTGGATACGAGCAGTACTTC,CASSQYPSVGYEQYF
-,TRBV28,TRBJ2-3,-,TGTGCCAGCAGTGACAGATATTCTAGCACAGATACGCAGTATTTT,CASSDRYSSTDTQYF
TRBD2,TRBV28,TRBJ2-7,-,TGTGCCAGCAGTTTCCTCCGAACCGGGACTAGCGGGGTTAGCTCCTACGAGCAGTACTTC,CASSFLRTGTSGVSSYEQYF
-,TRBV30,TRBJ2-2,-,TGTGCCCTACCGGGGGAGCGACACACCGGGGAGCTGTTTTTT,CALPGERHTGELFF
-,TRBV14,TRBJ1-1,-,TGTGCCAGCAGCCCCTACCTGAGCACTGAAGCTTTCTTT,CASSPYLSTEAFF
-,TRBV7-8,TRBJ2-6,-,TGTGCCAGCAGCTCCCGGGACACCACCCCCGGGCTTGGGGCCAACGTCCTGACTTTC,CASSSRDTTPGLGANVLTF
-,TRBV21-1,TRBJ1-1,-,TGTGCCAGAATAACAGATTTGAACACTGAAGCTTTCTTT,CARITDLNTEAFF
TRBD1,TRBV27,TRBJ2-3,-,TGTGCCAGCAGTTTAGGGACAGACTTCACAGATACGCAGTATTTT,CASSLGTDFTDTQYF
TRBD2,TRBV9,TRBJ2-5,-,TGTGCCAGCAGCCCCTGGGGGGGAGTGAGGGAGACCCAGTACTTC,CASSPWGGVRETQYF
-,TRBV5-1,TRBJ1-5,-,TGCGCCAGCAGCTTGGTAGGACCGTATAGCAATCAGCCCCAGCATTTT,CASSLVGPYSNQPQHF
-,TRBV6-5,TRBJ1-1,-,TGTGCCAGCAGTTCGACAGGATACACTGAAGCTTTCTTT,CASSSTGYTEAFF
TRBD2,TRBV6-4,TRBJ2-1,-,TGTGCCCACCAGTTGAGCGGGAGAAGGAGATATGAGCAGTTCTTC,CAHQLSGRRRYEQFF
-,TRBV6-6,TRBJ2-1,-,TGTGCCAGCAGATTGGGGAGTGAGCAGTTCTTC,CASRLGSEQFF
TRBD2,TRBV9,TRBJ2-1,-,TGTGCCAGCAGCTCCGGGAGGGGGACGGGAGGCAATGAGCAGTTCTTC,CASSSGRGTGGNEQFF
TRBD2,TRBV7-6,TRBJ2-1,-,TGTGCCAGCAGCTTAGGGGGCGGGAGGGCCCTCGCCGAGCAGTTCTTC,CASSLGGGRALAEQFF
TRBD1,TRBV7-9,TRBJ1-2,-,TGTGCCAGCAGCTTGGGGACAGGGGCTTATGGCTACACCTTC,CASSLGTGAYGYTF
TRBD1,TRBV7-9,TRBJ2-5,-,TGTGCCAGCAGCACCTGGACAGGGGGTCAACAAGAGACCCAGTACTTC,CASSTWTGGQQETQYF
-,TRBV29-1,TRBJ2-7,-,TGCAGCGTTGGGAGTTCGAGCTCCTACGAGCAGTACTTC,CSVGSSSSYEQYF
-,TRBV7-9,TRBJ2-7,-,TGTGCCAGCAGCTTCGAGGGATACGAGCAGTACTTC,CASSFEGYEQYF
-,TRBV9,TRBJ1-1,once,TGTGCCAGCAGCGAGGGAGGCCGGAACACTGAAGCTTTCTTT,CASSEGGRNTEAFF
-,TRBV4-1,TRBJ2-2,-,TGCGCCAGCAGCCAAGGAGGGTCGCTCGCCGGGGAGCTGTTTTTT,CASSQGGSLAGELFF
TRBD1,TRBV6-6,TRBJ2-5,-,TGTGCCAGCAGTTACTCTGAACTCAGGGGGCAAGAGACCCAGTACTTC,CASSYSELRGQETQYF
TRBD1,TRBV4-2,TRBJ2-1,-,TGTGCCAGCAGCCAGGTTTGGGGAAGGGGACAGGGGGATGAGCAGTTCTTC,CASSQVWGRGQGDEQFF
TRBD2,TRBV10-3,TRBJ2-3,-,TGTGCCATCAGTACTACAATGACTAGCGACGGCACAGATACGCAGTATTTT,CAISTTMTSDGTDTQYF
TRBD1,TRBV27,TRBJ2-7,-,TGTGCCAGCAGTCAGGACAGGGGGAGCTCCTACGAGCAGTACTTC,CASSQDRGSSYEQYF
TRBD1,TRBV4-3,TRBJ2-2,-,TGCGCCAGCAGCCAAGATCAGGGGACAGGGTTCACCGGGGAGCTGTTTTTT,CASSQDQGTGFTGELFF
-,TRBV9,TRBJ2-3,-,TGTGCCAGCAGCGAGGGGGACGGTACGCAGTATTTT,CASSEGDGTQYF
TRBD1,TRBV9,TRBJ2-7,-,TGTGCCAGCAGCGTAGGTGGAGACAGGGTCTACGAGCAGTACTTC,CASSVGGDRVYEQYF
TRBD1,TRBV5-4,TRBJ2-7,-,TGTGCCAGCAGCCCCGGGACAGATACGTACGAGCAGTACTTC,CASSPGTDTYEQYF
-,TRBV15,TRBJ2-4,-,TGTGCCACCAGCAGAGAGGGCAGGCTGGATGGCATTCAGTACTTC,CATSREGRLDGIQYF
TRBD2,TRBV19,TRBJ2-5,-,TGTGCCAGTAGAGGGCGGGGGCAAGAGACCCAGTACTTC,CASRGRGQETQYF
TRBD1,TRBV5-8,TRBJ1-2,once,TGTGCCAGCAGCCCAAGTGGCAGGGGGCAACTATTCCATGGCTACACCTTC,CASSPSGRGQLFHGYTF